One sample yielded the 24 T cell receptor beta chains listed below, sequenced in a study of blood T cell repertoires in COVID-19. Here immunoSEQ multiplex PCR was the method, and the copy in TCRdb shows in-frame clones only, minus some. The sample has roughly 150,000 clones; roughly 87% are singletons. The sample comprised PBMCs or T cells enriched from blood (not recorded which). The source is a woman aged 40 to 55 who had been exposed to COVID-19.

CDR3 protein: CSAGTTSFGETQYF. Here the CDR3 DNA reads TGCAGCGCCGGGACTACCTCTTTCGGGGAGACCCAGTACTTC. The V and J genes are TRBV29-1 and TRBJ2-5, with TRBD2 identical over 7 bases. Per germline, CDR1 SQVTM and CDR2 ANQGSEA. The CDR3 is made up of 14 amino acids. V trimming: 7 bases; J trimming: 5 bases; junction bases outside the gene matches: 13.

The chain couples TRBV7-2 to TRBJ1-2; no definite D call. The CDR3 runs to 16 residues. V was trimmed by 0 bases and J by 2 bases, leaving 13 bases between them. Germline CDR1 SGHTA, CDR2 FQGNSA. The CDR3 loop reads CASSLAFRGNNYGYTF. CDR3 coding DNA: TGTGCCAGCAGCTTAGCGTTTCGGGGAAACAACTATGGCTACACCTTC.

There are a few counts of this clone. The chain's CDR3 is CASSQEQQNQPQHF. CDR3 in DNA: TGTGCCAGCAGCCAAGAACAGCAGAATCAGCCCCAGCATTTT. This chain connects TRBV3-1 (or the pseudogene TRBV3-2) to TRBJ1-5; D is uncertain. Germline V CDR1 and CDR2: LGHDT, YNNKEL (reference sequence). The CDR3 totals 14 residues. Trimming stripped 0 bases from V and 4 bases from J, with 7 bases between.

DNA of the CDR3: TGCGCCAGCAGCCAACAAACCGGGGGGAGTAGCGGAACCTACGAGCAGTACTTC. This translates into CASSQQTGGSSGTYEQYF. The rearrangement uses TRBV4-3 and TRBJ2-7; 7 bases match TRBD2. Germline V gene data show CDR1 as LGHNA and CDR2 as YSLEER. The CDR3 totals 18 residues. Trimming took 2 bases from V and 2 from J; bases not matched to a gene: 15.

This clone has only one observation. The V call is TRBV2, the J call TRBJ2-6; perhaps TRBD1 as D (6 bases). The V gene's germline CDR1 is SNHLY and CDR2 FYNNEI. V lost 2 bases to trimming and J lost 0 bases, with 17 bases between them. The CDR3 contains 19 residues. This CDR3 is CASSELGGAWDSGANVLTF. DNA for the CDR3: TGTGCCAGCAGTGAACTTGGGGGCGCATGGGACTCTGGGGCCAACGTCCTGACTTTC.

This clone was observed a single time. This chain connects TRBV7-2 to TRBJ2-3, with D perhaps TRBD1 (6 bases). Germline CDR1 and CDR2: SGHTA and FQGNSA. Trimming took off 6 bases at V and 4 bases at J, with 11 bases between the two ends. The CDR3 runs 13 residues. The CDR3 loop reads CASSLQGADTQYF. CDR3 DNA sequence: TGTGCCAGCAGTTTACAGGGCGCAGATACGCAGTATTTT.

This clone was observed a single time. The chain links TRBV2 to TRBJ2-1; D is perhaps TRBD1 (7 bases). CDR1 SNHLY and CDR2 FYNNEI come from the germline V gene. Trimming cost V 5 bases and J 2 bases, with 13 bases left between them. The CDR3 runs to 15 residues. CDR3 residues: CASSNRGGPYNEQFF. The CDR3 DNA follows: TGTGCCAGCAGTAACAGGGGAGGACCCTACAATGAGCAGTTCTTC.

The chain has TRBV5-1 and TRBJ1-3, with 8 bases identical to TRBD1. Looked up from germline, CDR1 is SGHRS and CDR2 is YFSETQ. The CDR3 covers 16 residues. J was trimmed by 0 bases and V by 2 bases; bases with no gene match: 4. The CDR3 region is CASSLTGGFSGNTIYF. CDR3 DNA sequence: TGCGCCAGCAGCTTAACAGGGGGGTTCTCTGGAAACACCATATATTTT.

A single count supports this clone. The chain employs TRBV27 and TRBJ1-1; 8 bases are shared with TRBD1. J lost 4 bases, V lost 7 bases, and 2 bases had no gene match. Germline CDR1 reads MNHEY; CDR2 reads SMNVEV (reference sequence). This CDR3 spans 12 amino acids. CDR3 sequence reads: CASKTGGTEAFF. CDR3 DNA sequence: TGTGCCAGCAAAACAGGGGGCACTGAAGCTTTCTTT.

V gene TRBV10-1 combines with J gene TRBJ2-3; D call uncertain. Per the germline V gene, CDR1 is WNHNN and CDR2 is SYGVQD (reference sequence). The CDR3 contains 14 residues. Trimming pared 4 bases from V and 8 bases from J, leaving 16 bases between. The CDR3 protein is CASSVSGNGVTQYF. The CDR3 DNA reads as TGCGCCAGCAGTGTGTCGGGCAACGGCGTTACGCAGTATTTT.

In this sample, this clone turned up once. The chain uses TRBV5-5 and TRBJ2-7; D not certain. Trimming left V 3 bases short and J 0 bases short, with 7 bases between. The CDR3 is 13 amino acids. Germline CDR1 is SGHKS and CDR2 is YYEKEE (reference sequence). CDR3 amino acids: CASSSSSSYEQYF. CDR3 DNA: TGTGCCAGCAGCTCAAGTAGCTCCTACGAGCAGTACTTC.

In this sample, this clone turned up once. The chain joins TRBV29-1 to TRBJ2-1; 7 bases line up with TRBD2. The germline V gene has CDR1 SQVTM and CDR2 ANQGSEA. The CDR3 extends over 14 amino acids. The V gene end was trimmed by 3 bases and the J gene end by 4 bases; junction bases not matched to a gene: 6. The CDR3 spells CSVDQASGYNEQFF. The CDR3 DNA sequence: TGCAGCGTTGATCAGGCTAGCGGATACAATGAGCAGTTCTTC.

The chain combines TRBV5-1 with TRBJ2-2, with a possible D match to TRBD2 (5 bases). CDR3 length: 15 amino acids. Trimming left V 0 bases short and J 5 bases short, with 11 bases between. Germline lookup yields CDR1 SGHRS and CDR2 YFSETQ. The DNA for the CDR3 is TGCGCCAGCAGCTTGGGGGCTAGCCCTACCGGGGAGCTGTTTTTT. This translates into CASSLGASPTGELFF. The full variable domain, in which reference TRBV5-1 and TRBJ2-2 provide the parts outside the CDR3, is KAGVTQTPRYLIKTRGQQVTLSCSPISGHRSVSWYQQTPGQGLQFLFEYFSETQRNKGNFPGRFSGRQFSNSRSEMNVSTLELGDSALYLCASSLGASPTGELFFGEGSRLTVL.

V is TRBV28 and J is TRBJ1-5; TRBD1 matches 9 bases. Germline V gives CDR1 MDHEN, CDR2 SYDVKM. The V and J ends lost 6 bases and 3 bases, in that order; junction bases with no gene match: 6. This CDR3 has 15 amino acids. Here the CDR3 DNA reads TGTGCCAGCAGAATCCGGGACAGGGCCAATCAGCCCCAGCATTTT. Translated, it gives CASRIRDRANQPQHF.

V and J are TRBV5-1 and TRBJ2-7, with 13 nucleotides matching TRBD2. This CDR3 spans 15 amino acids. Germline assignment: CDR1 SGHRS and CDR2 YFSETQ. V dropped 3 bases and J dropped 6; count of bases not matched to a gene: 6. The CDR3 loop is CASSSRLAGGGEQYF. As DNA, the CDR3 is TGCGCCAGCAGCTCCCGACTAGCGGGAGGTGGCGAGCAGTACTTC.

The chain links TRBV18 to TRBJ2-3, with D possibly matching TRBD2 (5 bases). Germline CDR1 reads KGHSH; CDR2 reads LQKENI. Trimming cost V 2 bases and J 2 bases, with 11 bases left between them. The CDR3 has 15 amino acids. The CDR3 region has the DNA TGTGCCAGCTCACCATTGCCCGGGGACACAGATACGCAGTATTTT. Translated, it gives CASSPLPGDTDTQYF.

The J gene is TRBJ2-3, the V gene TRBV9; a weak D match, TRBD1 (6 bases). The CDR3 is 17 amino acids. Trimming left V 3 bases short and J 0 bases short, with 17 bases between. The V gene's germline CDR1 is SGDLS and CDR2 YYNGEE. DNA for the CDR3: TGTGCCAGCAGCGCCCGGGACATAAAACCTAGCACAGATACGCAGTATTTT. This encodes CASSARDIKPSTDTQYF.

The CDR3 here is CSVEGRGRVGYTF. DNA for the CDR3: TGCAGCGTTGAAGGGCGGGGGAGGGTTGGCTACACCTTC. The V gene is TRBV29-1, the J gene TRBJ1-2, with D perhaps TRBD1 (5 bases). V shed 1 base and J shed 7 bases, with 13 bases lying between them. The V gene's germline CDR1 is SQVTM and CDR2 ANQGSEA. This CDR3 comprises 13 residues.

This clone was observed a handful of times. The rearrangement uses TRBV2 and TRBJ1-1, with a weak D call TRBD1 (6 bases). This CDR3 has 17 residues. Germline-derived CDR1 and CDR2 are SNHLY and FYNNEI. Trimming removed 3 bases at V and 1 base at J, with 18 bases between. The CDR3 sequence is CASSDQGRGWKNTEAFF. CDR3 nucleotides: TGTGCCAGCAGTGACCAGGGCAGGGGCTGGAAGAACACTGAAGCTTTCTTT.

The chain uses TRBV3-1 (or the pseudogene TRBV3-2) and TRBJ2-7; TRBD2 matches at 13 bases. CDR3 size: 17 residues. V gave up 0 bases and J gave up 5 bases; unmatched junction bases: 7. CDR1 and CDR2 from the germline V gene are LGHDT and YNNKEL (reference sequence). The CDR3 protein is CASSQDRTSGSFHEQYF. CDR3 nucleotides: TGTGCCAGCAGCCAAGATCGGACTAGCGGGAGTTTCCACGAGCAGTACTTC.

This clone was seen just once. The V gene is TRBV3-1 (or the pseudogene TRBV3-2), the J gene TRBJ1-6, with 12 bases lining up with TRBD1. The CDR3 covers 15 residues. CDR1 and CDR2 (germline): LGHDT, YNNKEL (reference sequence). V lost 6 bases and J lost 10; bases outside the gene matches: 7. DNA of the CDR3: TGTGCCAGCAGTCCCGGGACAGGGGGCAAATCACCCCTCCACTTT. This codes for CASSPGTGGKSPLHF.

This chain joins TRBV3-1 (or the pseudogene TRBV3-2) and TRBJ2-7; 8 bases are a match to TRBD2. V was pared by 4 bases and J by 5 bases, with 10 bases of the junction left unmatched. This CDR3 contains 15 residues. The V gene's germline CDR1 is LGHDT and CDR2 YNNKEL (reference sequence). The CDR3 DNA reads TGTGCCAGCAGCCTCACGGGGGGGAGGGCCCACGAGCAGTACTTC. Its translation is CASSLTGGRAHEQYF.

The chain is built from TRBV5-1 and TRBJ2-1, with D tentatively TRBD1 (6 bases). Per the germline V gene, CDR1 is SGHRS and CDR2 is YFSETQ. The CDR3 is made up of 17 amino acids. V was cut by 5 bases and J by 8 bases, with 26 bases left in between. Written as DNA, the CDR3 is TGCGCCAGCAGTAGAATTTTACAGGGTACTGTTATGCATGAGCAGTTCTTC. It encodes CASSRILQGTVMHEQFF.

The chain employs TRBV20-1 and TRBJ1-1, with unresolved D. CDR3 length: 14 residues. Germline V gene lookup returns CDR1 DFQATT and CDR2 SNEGSKA (reference sequence). V lost 3 bases and J 0 bases, leaving 11 bases between the germline ends. The CDR3 sequence: CSASPPGVNTEAFF. As DNA, the CDR3 is TGCAGTGCTAGTCCCCCCGGGGTGAACACTGAAGCTTTCTTT.